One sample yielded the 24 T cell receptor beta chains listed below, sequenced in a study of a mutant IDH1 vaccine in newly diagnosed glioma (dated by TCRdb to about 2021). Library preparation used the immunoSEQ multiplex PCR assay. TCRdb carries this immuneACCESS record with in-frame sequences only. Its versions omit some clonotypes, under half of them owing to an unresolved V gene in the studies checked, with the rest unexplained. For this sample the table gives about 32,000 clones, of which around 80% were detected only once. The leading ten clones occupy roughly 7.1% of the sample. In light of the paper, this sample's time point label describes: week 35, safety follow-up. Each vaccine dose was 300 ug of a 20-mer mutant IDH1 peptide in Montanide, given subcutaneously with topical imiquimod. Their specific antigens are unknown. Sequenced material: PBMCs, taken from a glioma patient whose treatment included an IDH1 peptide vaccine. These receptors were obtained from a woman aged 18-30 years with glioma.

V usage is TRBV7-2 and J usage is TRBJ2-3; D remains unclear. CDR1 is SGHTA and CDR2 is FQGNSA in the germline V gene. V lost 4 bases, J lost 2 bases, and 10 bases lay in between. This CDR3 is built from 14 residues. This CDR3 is CASSSRASTDTQYF. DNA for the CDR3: TGTGCCAGCAGCTCCCGGGCCTCCACAGATACGCAGTATTTT. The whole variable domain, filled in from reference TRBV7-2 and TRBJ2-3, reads GAGVSQSPSNKVTEKGKDVELRCDPISGHTALYWYRQSLGQGLEFLIYFQGNSAPDKSGLPSDRFSAERTGGSVSTLTIQRTQQEDSAVYLCASSSRASTDTQYFGPGTRLTVL.

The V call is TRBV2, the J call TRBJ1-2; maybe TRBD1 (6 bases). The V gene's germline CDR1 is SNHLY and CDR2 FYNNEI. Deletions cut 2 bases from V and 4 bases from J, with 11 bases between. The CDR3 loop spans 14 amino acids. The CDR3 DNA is TGTGCCAGCAGTGAAAGGGGGGCAAGCTATGGCTACACCTTC. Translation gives CASSERGASYGYTF.

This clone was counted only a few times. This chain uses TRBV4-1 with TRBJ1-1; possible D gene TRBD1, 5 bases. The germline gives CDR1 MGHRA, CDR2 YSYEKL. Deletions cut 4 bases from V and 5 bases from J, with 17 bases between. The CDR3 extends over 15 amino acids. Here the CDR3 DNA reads TGCGCCAGCAGCCGGGATGGACATGGGGGGACTGAAGCTTTCTTT. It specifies CASSRDGHGGTEAFF.

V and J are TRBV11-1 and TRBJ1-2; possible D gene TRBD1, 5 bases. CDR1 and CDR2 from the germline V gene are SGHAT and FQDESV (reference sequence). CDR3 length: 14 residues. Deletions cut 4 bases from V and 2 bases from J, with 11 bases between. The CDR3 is CASSWRGANYGYTF. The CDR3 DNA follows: TGTGCCAGCAGCTGGCGCGGGGCCAACTATGGCTACACCTTC.

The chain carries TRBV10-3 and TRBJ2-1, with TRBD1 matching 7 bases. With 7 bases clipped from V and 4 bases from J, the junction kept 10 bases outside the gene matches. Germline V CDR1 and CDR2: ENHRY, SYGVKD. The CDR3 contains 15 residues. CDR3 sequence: CAIKGDRDAYNEQFF. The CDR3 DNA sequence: TGTGCCATCAAAGGCGACAGGGACGCATACAATGAGCAGTTCTTC.

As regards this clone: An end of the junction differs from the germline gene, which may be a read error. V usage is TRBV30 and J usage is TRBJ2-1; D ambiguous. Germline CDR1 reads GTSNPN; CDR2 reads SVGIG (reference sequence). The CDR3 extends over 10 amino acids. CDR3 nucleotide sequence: TGTGCCTGGAGTAGGGAAGCACCCCTCTTC. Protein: CAWSREAPLF.

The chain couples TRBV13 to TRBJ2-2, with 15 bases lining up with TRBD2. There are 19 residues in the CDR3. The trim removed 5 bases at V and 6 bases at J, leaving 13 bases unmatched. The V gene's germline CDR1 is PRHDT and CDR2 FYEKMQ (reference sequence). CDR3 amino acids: CASSPGLAGGPRRAGELFF. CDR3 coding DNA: TGTGCCAGCAGCCCCGGACTAGCGGGAGGGCCGAGGAGAGCCGGGGAGCTGTTTTTT.

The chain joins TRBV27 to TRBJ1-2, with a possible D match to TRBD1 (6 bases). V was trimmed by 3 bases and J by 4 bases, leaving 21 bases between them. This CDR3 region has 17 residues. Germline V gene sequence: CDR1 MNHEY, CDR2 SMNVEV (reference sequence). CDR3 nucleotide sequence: TGTGCCAGCAGTTTGAAACCCAACCACGGGACATCCTATGGCTACACCTTC. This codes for CASSLKPNHGTSYGYTF.

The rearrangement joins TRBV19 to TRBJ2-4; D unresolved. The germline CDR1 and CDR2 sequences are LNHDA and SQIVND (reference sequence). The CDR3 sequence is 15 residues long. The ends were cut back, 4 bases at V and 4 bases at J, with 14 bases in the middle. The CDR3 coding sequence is TGTGCCAGTAGTAGTCGGGTAGGCGGAAAAAACATTCAGTACTTC. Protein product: CASSSRVGGKNIQYF.

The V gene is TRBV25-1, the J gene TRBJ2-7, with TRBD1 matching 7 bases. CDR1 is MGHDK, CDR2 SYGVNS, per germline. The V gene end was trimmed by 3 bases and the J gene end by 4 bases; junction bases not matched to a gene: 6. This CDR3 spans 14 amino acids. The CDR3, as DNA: TGTGCCAGCAGTGACCGGGACAGCTTTTACGAGCAGTACTTC. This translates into CASSDRDSFYEQYF.

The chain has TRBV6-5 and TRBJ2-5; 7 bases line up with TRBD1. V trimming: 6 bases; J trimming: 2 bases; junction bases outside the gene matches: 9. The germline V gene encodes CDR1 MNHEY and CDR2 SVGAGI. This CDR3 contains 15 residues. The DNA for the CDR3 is TGTGCCAGCAGGTCATACAGGGGCGGGCAAGAGACCCAGTACTTC. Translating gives CASRSYRGGQETQYF.

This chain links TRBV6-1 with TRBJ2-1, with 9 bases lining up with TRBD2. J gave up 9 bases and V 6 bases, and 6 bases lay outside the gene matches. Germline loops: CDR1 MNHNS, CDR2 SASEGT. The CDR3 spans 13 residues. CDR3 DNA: TGTGCCAGCAGCTATAGCGGGAGTGGTGAGCAGTTCTTC. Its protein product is CASSYSGSGEQFF.

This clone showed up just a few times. CDR3 sequence reads: CASSIALPGQGMFRTEAFF. The CDR3, as DNA: TGTGCCAGTAGTATAGCCCTCCCGGGACAGGGAATGTTCCGCACTGAAGCTTTCTTT. The chain is built from TRBV19 and TRBJ1-1; 9 bases match TRBD1. Germline V lookup: CDR1 LNHDA, CDR2 SQIVND (reference sequence). The V gene end was trimmed by 1 base and the J gene end by 4 bases; junction bases not matched to a gene: 16. This CDR3 has 19 amino acids.

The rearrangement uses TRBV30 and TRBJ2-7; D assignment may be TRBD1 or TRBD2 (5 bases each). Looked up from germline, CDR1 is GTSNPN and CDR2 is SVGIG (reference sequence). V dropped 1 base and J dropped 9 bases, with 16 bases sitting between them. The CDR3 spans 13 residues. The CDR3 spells CAWSAVPGPGQYF. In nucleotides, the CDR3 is TGTGCCTGGAGTGCTGTTCCGGGACCTGGGCAGTACTTC.

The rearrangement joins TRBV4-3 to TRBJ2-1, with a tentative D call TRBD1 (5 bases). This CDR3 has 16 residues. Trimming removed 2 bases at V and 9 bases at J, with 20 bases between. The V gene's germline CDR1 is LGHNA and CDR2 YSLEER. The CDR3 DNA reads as TGCGCCAGCAGCCAACACCTGCCCCAGGGCTTCGGTGAGCAGTTCTTC. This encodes CASSQHLPQGFGEQFF.

CDR3 in amino acids: CASSVFSGGYNEQFF. The CDR3 bases are TGTGCCAGCAGCGTCTTTAGCGGGGGCTACAATGAGCAGTTCTTC. V and J are TRBV5-6 and TRBJ2-1; 9 nucleotides line up with TRBD2. This CDR3 is built from 15 residues. Germline trimming cut 4 bases from V and 3 bases from J; bases unmatched to any gene: 5. Germline loops: CDR1 SGHDT, CDR2 YYEEEE.

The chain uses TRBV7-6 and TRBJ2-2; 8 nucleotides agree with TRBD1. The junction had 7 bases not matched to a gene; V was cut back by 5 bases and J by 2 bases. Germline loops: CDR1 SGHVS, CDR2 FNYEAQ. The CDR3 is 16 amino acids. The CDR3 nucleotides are TGTGCCAGCAGCCTTAGACAGGGGATAAACACCGGGGAGCTGTTTTTT. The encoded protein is CASSLRQGINTGELFF.

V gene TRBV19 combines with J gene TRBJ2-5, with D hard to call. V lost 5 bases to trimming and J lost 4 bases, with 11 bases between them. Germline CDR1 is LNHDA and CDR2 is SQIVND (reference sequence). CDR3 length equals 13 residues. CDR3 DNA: TGTGCCAGTAGTTACCCCGCCGGAGAGACCCAGTACTTC. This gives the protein CASSYPAGETQYF.

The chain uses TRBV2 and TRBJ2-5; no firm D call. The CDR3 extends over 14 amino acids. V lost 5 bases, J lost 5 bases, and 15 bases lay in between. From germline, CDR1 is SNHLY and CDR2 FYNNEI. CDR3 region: CASSILGSGETQYF. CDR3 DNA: TGTGCCAGCAGTATACTTGGGTCCGGGGAGACCCAGTACTTC.

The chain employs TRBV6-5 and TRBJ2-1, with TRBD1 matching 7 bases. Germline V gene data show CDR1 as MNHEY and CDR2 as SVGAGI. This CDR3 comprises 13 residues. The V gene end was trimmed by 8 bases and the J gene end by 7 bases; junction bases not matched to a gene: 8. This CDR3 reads CASLGQVDNEQFF. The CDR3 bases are TGTGCCAGCTTAGGACAGGTGGATAATGAGCAGTTCTTC.

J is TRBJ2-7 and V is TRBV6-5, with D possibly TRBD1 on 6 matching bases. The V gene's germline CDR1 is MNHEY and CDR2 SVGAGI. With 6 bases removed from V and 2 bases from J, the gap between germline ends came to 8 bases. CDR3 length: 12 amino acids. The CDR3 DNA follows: TGTGCCAGCAGGGGACAACCCTACGAGCAGTACTTC. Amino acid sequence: CASRGQPYEQYF.

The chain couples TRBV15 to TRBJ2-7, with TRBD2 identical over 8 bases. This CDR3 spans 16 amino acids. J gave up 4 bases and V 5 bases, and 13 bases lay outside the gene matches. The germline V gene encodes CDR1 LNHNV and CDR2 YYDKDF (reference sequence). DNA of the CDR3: TGTGCCACCAGCTCCTCCCCCGGGGGGGTAGCTTACGAGCAGTACTTC. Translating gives CATSSSPGGVAYEQYF.

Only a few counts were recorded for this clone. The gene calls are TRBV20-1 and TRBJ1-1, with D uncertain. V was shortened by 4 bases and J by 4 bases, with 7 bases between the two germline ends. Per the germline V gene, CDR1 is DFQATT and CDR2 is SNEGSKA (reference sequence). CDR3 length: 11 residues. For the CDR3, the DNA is TGCAGTGCTATAGGGAGCACTGAAGCTTTCTTT. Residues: CSAIGSTEAFF.

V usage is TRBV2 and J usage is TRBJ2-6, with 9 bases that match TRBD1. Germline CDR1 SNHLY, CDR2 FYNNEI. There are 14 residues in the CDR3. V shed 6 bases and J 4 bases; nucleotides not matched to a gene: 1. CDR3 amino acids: CASSGTGGANVLTF. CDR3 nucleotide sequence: TGTGCCAGCAGCGGGACAGGGGGGGCCAACGTCCTGACTTTC.